Presented here are 7 T cell receptor beta chains from one specimen sequenced in a study of T-cell reconstitution after alpha-beta-depleted transplantation in children. TCRbeta library preparation incorporated unique molecular identifiers. Each CDR3 protein is one row after TCRdb ran MiXCR on the PCR reads. The table shows around 440,000 distinct CDR3 sequences, with roughly a tenth occurring only once. The sample here was PBMCs, taken before TCRalphabeta/CD19-depleted stem cell transplant. The source is a child aged 2 to 9 with inherited bone marrow failure, due to receive a stem cell transplant.

The chain carries TRBV5-4 and TRBJ2-3; a possible D gene is TRBD2 (5 bases). V was cut by 0 bases and J by 1 base, with 12 bases left in between. CDR1 is SGHNT and CDR2 is YYREEE in the germline V gene (reference sequence). The CDR3 totals 16 residues. The CDR3 loop reads CASSLASSYGTDTQYF. The CDR3 nucleotides are TGTGCCAGCAGCTTGGCGTCTAGCTACGGCACAGATACGCAGTATTTT. Full variable domain (rest looked up from reference TRBV5-4 and TRBJ2-3): ETGVTQSPTHLIKTRGQQVTLRCSSQSGHNTVSWYQQALGQGPQFIFQYYREEENGRGNFPPRFSGLQFPNYSSELNVNALELDDSALYLCASSLASSYGTDTQYFGPGTRLTVL.

This clonotype was counted ten times or more. The rearrangement uses TRBV11-3 and TRBJ2-2; TRBD1 aligns across 7 bases. The germline V gene has CDR1 SGHNT and CDR2 YENEEA. With V trimmed by 5 bases and J by 5 bases, 8 bases remained unmatched. This CDR3 has 15 residues. The CDR3 sequence: CASSPRTGLTGELFF. The DNA for the CDR3 is TGTGCCAGCAGCCCCCGGACAGGTTTGACCGGGGAGCTGTTTTTT.

This clonotype was observed a few times. The chain is built from TRBV7-9 and TRBJ1-2; D gene ambiguous. The V end lost 1 base, the J end lost 0 bases, and 9 bases lay between the germline ends. CDR3 length: 15 residues. From germline, CDR1 is SEHNR and CDR2 FQNEAQ (reference sequence). The CDR3: CASSLVGVSNYGYTF. For the CDR3, the DNA is TGTGCCAGCAGCTTAGTTGGCGTTTCTAACTATGGCTACACCTTC.

Many counts were recorded for this clonotype. As DNA, the CDR3 is TGTGCCACACAGGGATCCGGTTACGAGCAGTACTTC. Its translation is CATQGSGYEQYF. The genes are TRBV24-1 and TRBJ2-7; the D gene is possibly TRBD1 (6 bases). From germline, CDR1 is KGHDR and CDR2 SFDVKD. The CDR3 is 12 amino acids. V lost 10 bases to trimming and J lost 4 bases, with 13 bases between them.

This clonotype was observed many times. The chain links TRBV12-3 or TRBV12-4 to TRBJ2-2, with a tentative D call TRBD2 (5 bases). The CDR3 covers 16 residues. Trimming removed 3 bases from V and 6 bases from J, with 17 bases in between. The CDR3 sequence is CASSFNPRFGAGELFF. CDR3 DNA: TGTGCCAGCAGTTTTAACCCCAGGTTCGGGGCCGGGGAGCTGTTTTTT.

This clonotype was detected many times. The gene calls are TRBV29-1 and TRBJ1-4; TRBD1 agrees at 8 bases. Per the germline V gene, CDR1 is SQVTM and CDR2 is ANQGSEA. CDR3 size: 13 residues. J gave up 6 bases and V 7 bases, and 7 bases lay outside the gene matches. CDR3 protein: CSATGGADEKLFF. As DNA, the CDR3 is TGCAGCGCTACAGGGGGGGCGGATGAAAAACTGTTTTTT.

This clonotype occurred many times. This chain joins TRBV12-3 or TRBV12-4 and TRBJ1-5; D not resolved. The CDR3 loop spans 13 amino acids. The V end lost 7 bases, the J end lost 3 bases, and 10 bases lay between the germline ends. The CDR3 here is CASTAGSNQPQHF. The CDR3 nucleotides are TGTGCCAGCACCGCTGGGTCCAATCAGCCCCAGCATTTT.